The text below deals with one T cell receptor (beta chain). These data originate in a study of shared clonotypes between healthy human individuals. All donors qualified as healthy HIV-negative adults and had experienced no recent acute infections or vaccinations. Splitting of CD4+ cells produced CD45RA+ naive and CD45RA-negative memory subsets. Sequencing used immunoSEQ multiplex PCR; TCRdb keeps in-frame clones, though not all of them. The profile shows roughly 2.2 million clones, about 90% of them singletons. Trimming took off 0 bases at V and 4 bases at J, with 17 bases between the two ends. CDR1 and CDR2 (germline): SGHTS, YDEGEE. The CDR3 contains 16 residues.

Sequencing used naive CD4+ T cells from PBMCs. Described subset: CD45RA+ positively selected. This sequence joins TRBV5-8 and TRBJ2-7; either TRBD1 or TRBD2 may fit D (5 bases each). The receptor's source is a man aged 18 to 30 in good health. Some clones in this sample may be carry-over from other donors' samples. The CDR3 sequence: CASSLGIWGSSYEQYF. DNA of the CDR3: TGTGCCAGCAGCTTGGGTATTTGGGGGTCGTCGTACGAGCAGTACTTC.